The T cell receptor (beta chain) described here comes from a study of blood T cell repertoires in COVID-19. For the study at large: The study drew acute and convalescent COVID-19 samples from the United States, Italy and Spain. Nucleic acid was either cDNA or gDNA, and it came from T cells, B-cell-depleted T cells, or PBMCs.

J gave up 6 bases and V 5 bases, and 4 bases lay outside the gene matches. Germline V lookup: CDR1 LNHDA, CDR2 SQIVND (reference sequence). The CDR3 loop spans 13 amino acids. Under the authors' procedure: Nucleated cell number was recorded as an estimate derived from reference gene primer amplification. Some clones are missing from TCRdb's copy, which holds only in-frame ones; the method was immunoSEQ multiplex PCR. V and J calls and clone size are as listed in that table; D and trimming were resolved from the DNA. The sample consists of about 24,000 clones, around 90% of them appearing once. The origin of this receptor is a woman between 70 and 85 years old with active COVID-19. The gene calls are TRBV19 and TRBJ2-4; 7 bases are a match to TRBD1. The sequencing input was peripheral blood. In DNA form, the CDR3 reads TGTGCCAGTAGTCTGACAGGGTCAAACATTCAGTACTTC. Translated, it gives CASSLTGSNIQYF.